This TCR beta chain was retrieved from a study of T cells after yellow fever vaccination. This clonotype came up a few times. V was cut by 11 bases and J by 4 bases, with 11 bases left in between. The CDR3 runs to 11 residues. Germline V CDR1 and CDR2: LNHDA, SQIVND (reference sequence). TCRdb re-called the 5' RACE reads through MiXCR, storing one row per CDR3 protein. The sample has around 310,000 distinct CDR3 sequences, about 8.7% seen once. The sample was PBMCs, taken on the day of the first yellow fever vaccination. This receptor was taken from a man between 18 and 29 years old who received the YFV17D yellow fever vaccine. V usage is TRBV19 and J usage is TRBJ1-2; weak D call: TRBD1 (5 bases). CDR3 sequence reads: CARRGGYGYTF. CDR3 nucleotides: TGTGCCCGTCGGGGGGGCTATGGCTACACCTTC.